This T cell receptor (beta chain) was observed in a study of preoperative IRX-2 immunotherapy in early breast cancer (dated by TCRdb to about 2019). To prepare the library, the immunoSEQ multiplex PCR assay was applied. In TCRdb, the immuneACCESS table is reduced to in-frame sequences with V and J assigned. These tables do not hold every clone; where another copy was compared, an unresolved V gene accounts for under half, and the others remain unexplained. The sample data list 40,000 to 50,000 clones, and 60% to 80% of these were observed just once. The ten largest clonotypes hold 1% to 1.5% of the sample. Points on this clone: Its cognate antigen has yet to be identified. The CDR3 end falls 1 residue outside the read, so it is completed with the germline J gene.

The sample's treatment or condition, from its label and the paper: preoperative locoregional IRX-2 cytokine immunotherapy. The samples were obtained from a phase Ib study that tested preoperative, locoregional IRX-2 cytokine immunotherapy designed to prime immune responses. The donors were early-stage breast cancer patients who were given IRX-2 prior to surgery. Relative to germline, V is missing 0 bases and J is missing 4 bases, with 9 bases of the junction outside any gene match. The CDR3 runs 17 amino acids, cysteine and phenylalanine included. The DNA has 48 bases, all within the CDR3, and is read from base 1. CDR1 and CDR2 (SGHNT, YENEEA) derive from the germline V gene.

The source was tumor tissue, collected after IRX-2 immunotherapy. This receptor was identified in a human donor with breast cancer. This sequence uses TRBV11-3 and TRBJ1-5; the junction holds 7 bases that match TRBD1. This receptor carries the CDR3 CASSLEGRGRANQPQHF. CDR3 bases read: TGTGCCAGCAGCTTAGAAGGCAGGGGGAGGGCTAATCAGCCCCAGCAT.